This record covers a single T cell receptor (beta chain). Its specificity is unknown. CDR1 and CDR2 from the germline V gene are DFQATT and SNEGSKA (reference sequence). The CDR3 covers 17 residues. V dropped 0 bases and J dropped 3 bases, with 19 bases sitting between them. The sample is drawn from a study of T cells in Graves' hyperthyroidism and ophthalmopathy. Study summary: Peripheral blood sampling occurred at initial diagnosis, before any treatment.

Pregnant or lactating patients were excluded, as were those with uncontrolled infection or other autoimmune disease. TCR beta CDR3 regions were amplified from RNA. When the TCR CDR3 underwent first-round RT-PCR, the HTBI primer set was used. TCRdb processed the multiplex PCR reads anew with MiXCR; each CDR3 protein has one entry. The sample has approximately 400,000 distinct CDR3 sequences, around 25% seen once. Notes on the study in general: Ophthalmopathy, which appeared later, was predicted by the model a median around 6.5 months before onset. Classification by a 13 V-J model distinguished ophthalmopathy from stable hyperthyroidism.

The specimen sequenced was blood. This clonotype was sampled from a middle-aged man with Graves' hyperthyroidism. The chain is built from TRBV20-1 and TRBJ2-3; TRBD1 is a possible D gene (6 bases). CDR3 in DNA: TGCAGTGCTAGAGAGTGGGCTTCCGGGACACATACAGATACGCAGTATTTT. It encodes CSAREWASGTHTDTQYF.